This TCR beta chain was sequenced in a study of blood T cell repertoires in COVID-19. In the study overall: Researchers got acute and convalescent COVID-19 samples from the United States, Italy and Spain.

Using immunoSEQ multiplex PCR, the repertoire was profiled, and TCRdb retains in-frame clones only, with some absent. The profile shows roughly 380,000 clones, about 91% of them singletons. The CDR3 spans 14 residues. The germline CDR1 and CDR2 sequences are MNHEY and SVGEGT. V shed 6 bases and J 2 bases; nucleotides not matched to a gene: 7. There are a few counts of this clone. This sequence was found in a middle-aged woman with COVID-19, enrolled during active disease. The sequencing input was peripheral blood. The chain is built from TRBV6-2 or TRBV6-3 and TRBJ2-7; 7 bases fit TRBD2. The CDR3 sequence: CASSKPGLPYEQYF. The CDR3 coding sequence is TGTGCCAGCAGCAAACCGGGACTACCCTACGAGCAGTACTTC.